The sequence of this T cell receptor (beta chain) was determined in a study of cytomegalovirus exposure and HLA in healthy donors. Points from the study as a whole: A previous analysis found most TCR beta V segments productive roughly 87% or roughly 30% of the time. Overall, some 160 TCR beta chains were annotated as cytomegalovirus-associated.

Trimming took off 1 base at V and 2 bases at J, with 11 bases between the two ends. Germline CDR1 SGHRS, CDR2 YFSETQ. The CDR3 covers 15 residues. As concerns this clone: Its cognate antigen is unknown.

The PCR was carried out with 60 Vbeta primers and 13 Jbeta primers. The assay was immunoSEQ multiplex PCR, and TCRdb's table has in-frame clones only and misses some. Here the sample spans over 150,000 clones, about 80% being singletons. Sequencing was performed on PBMCs. This receptor was obtained from a man aged 40-49 years in good health and CMV-seronegative. The V call is TRBV5-1, the J call TRBJ2-3, with TRBD2 as a possible D gene (6 bases). In DNA, the CDR3 is TGCGCCAGCAGCTTGATCCGGGGGAACACAGATACGCAGTATTTT. This sequence encodes CASSLIRGNTDTQYF.